This T cell receptor (beta chain) comes out of a study of shared clonotypes between healthy human individuals. Concerning this clone: The antigen is undetermined.

The genomic DNA of each subset was split evenly across several immunoSEQ plates. TCRdb's table, derived via immunoSEQ multiplex PCR, lists solely in-frame clones and lacks some. The table lists more than 2,000,000 clones, more than 80% of them singletons, with under 0.15% in the top ten. Study findings and constraints: In this cohort, only blood was sampled, and tissue repertoires likely differ. Memory subsets generally showed lower estimated richness than naive subsets. Represented diversity, genetic and exposure-history alike, was limited by few donors.

The V end was cut by 1 base, the J end by 7 bases, with 14 bases between. This CDR3 comprises 14 residues. Germline CDR1 and CDR2: SGHNT and YYREEE (reference sequence). This TCR was recovered from a man between 18 and 35 years old in good health. The sequenced material came from naive CD4+ T cells sorted from blood. Subset described: CD45RA+ positively selected. This chain links TRBV5-4 with TRBJ1-2, with a weak D call TRBD1 (6 bases). The CDR3: CASSLIGPDSGYTF. The CDR3 DNA reads as TGTGCCAGCAGCTTGATCGGTCCGGACAGTGGCTACACCTTC.